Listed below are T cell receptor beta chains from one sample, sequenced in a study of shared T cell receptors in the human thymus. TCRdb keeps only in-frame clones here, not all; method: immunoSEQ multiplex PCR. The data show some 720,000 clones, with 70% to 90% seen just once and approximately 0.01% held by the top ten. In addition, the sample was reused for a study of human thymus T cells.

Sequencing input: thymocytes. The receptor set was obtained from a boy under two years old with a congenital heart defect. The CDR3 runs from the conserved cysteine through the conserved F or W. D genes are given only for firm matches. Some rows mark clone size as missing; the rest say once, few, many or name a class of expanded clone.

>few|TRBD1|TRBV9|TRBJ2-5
TGTGCCAGCAGCGTCACAGGGGAAGAGACCCAGTACTTC
CASSVTGEETQYF
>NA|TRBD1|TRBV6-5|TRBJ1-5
TGTGCCAGCAGTTGTTCAGGGGGAACGGGAGAGCAGCCCCAGCATTTT
CASSCSGGTGEQPQHF
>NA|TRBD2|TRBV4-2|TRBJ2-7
TGTGCCAGCAGACCGGGACTAGCGGGAGAACGCTACGAGCAGTACTTC
CASRPGLAGERYEQYF
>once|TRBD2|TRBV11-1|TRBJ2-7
TGTGCCAGCAGCCACTTGGTAGCGGGAGATCTCGAGCAGTACTTC
CASSHLVAGDLEQYF
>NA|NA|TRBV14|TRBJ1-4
TGTGCCAGCAGCTCCTCAGTCAGGGAAAAACTGTTTTTT
CASSSSVREKLFF
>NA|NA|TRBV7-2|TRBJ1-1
TGTGCCAGCAGCTTAGCTCCCGGTGGCGGGGCTTTCTTT
CASSLAPGGGAFF
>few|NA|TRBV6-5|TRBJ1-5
TGTGCCAGCAGTTACCCCCCCCAGGAGGGCAATCAGCCCCAGCATTTT
CASSYPPQEGNQPQHF
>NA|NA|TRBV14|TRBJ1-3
TGTGCCAGCAGCCAAGATGAGGTATCACCTCTCTCTCGAGGAAACACCATATATTTT
CASSQDEVSPLSRGNTIYF
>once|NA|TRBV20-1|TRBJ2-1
TGCAGTGCAACTAGGGGAGGTGAGCAGTTCTTC
CSATRGGEQFF
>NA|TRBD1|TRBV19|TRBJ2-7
TGTGCCAGTAGTCAAAGACAGGGCCCCTACGAGCAGTACTTC
CASSQRQGPYEQYF
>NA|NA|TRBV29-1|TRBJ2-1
TGCAGCCACTGCTGGGCCAATGAGCAGTTCTTC
CSHCWANEQFF
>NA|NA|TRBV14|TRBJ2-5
TGTGCCAGCAGCCAAGATCCAGGGCCCCAAGAGACCCAGTACTTC
CASSQDPGPQETQYF
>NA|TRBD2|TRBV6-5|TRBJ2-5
TGTGCCAGCAGTTACTTTGGGACTAGCCCCCAAGAGACCCAGTACTTC
CASSYFGTSPQETQYF
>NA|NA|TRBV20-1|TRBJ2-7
TGCAGTGCGGAGGGGCCTTACGAGCAGTACTTC
CSAEGPYEQYF
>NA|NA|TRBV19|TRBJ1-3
TGTGCCAGTAGTCCAGACACTTTTGCTGGAAACACCATATATTTT
CASSPDTFAGNTIYF
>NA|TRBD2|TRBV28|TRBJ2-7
TGTGCCAGCAGGGCAGGACTAGCGGGCATCGACTCCTACGAGCAGTACTTC
CASRAGLAGIDSYEQYF
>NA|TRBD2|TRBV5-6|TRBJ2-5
TGTGCCAGCAGCCGACAGCGGGGAGAGACCCAGTACTTC
CASSRQRGETQYF
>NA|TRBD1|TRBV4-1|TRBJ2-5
TGCGCCAGCGGGGACAGGGGCCAAGAGACCCAGTACTTC
CASGDRGQETQYF
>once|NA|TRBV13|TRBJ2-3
TGTGCCAGCAGCTTAGGCCTAAAGGAGGGCGGCACAGATACGCAGTATTTT
CASSLGLKEGGTDTQYF
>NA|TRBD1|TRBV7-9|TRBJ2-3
TGTGCCAGCAGCTTAACCGCTCAAGGGACAGGGAACACAGATACGCAGTATTTT
CASSLTAQGTGNTDTQYF
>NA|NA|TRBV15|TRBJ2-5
TGTGCCACCAGCAGAGGGACAGATGTCGGAAAATTCGAGACCCAGTACTTC
CATSRGTDVGKFETQYF
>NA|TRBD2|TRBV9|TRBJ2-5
TGTGCCAGCAGCGTAGCTGTCGAACTAGCGGGACTGTCGGAAGAGACCCAGTACTTC
CASSVAVELAGLSEETQYF
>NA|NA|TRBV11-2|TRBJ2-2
TGTGCCAGCAGCTTTTACCAGGGCGCGAACACCGGGGAGCTGTTTTTT
CASSFYQGANTGELFF
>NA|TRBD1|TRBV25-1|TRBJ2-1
TGTGCCAGCAGAATGGGACCGGGACAGGGCAACAATGAGCAGTTCTTC
CASRMGPGQGNNEQFF
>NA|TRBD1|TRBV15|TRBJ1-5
TGTGCCACCAGCTTGACAGGGGGGGGTAGCAATCAGCCCCAGCATTTT
CATSLTGGGSNQPQHF
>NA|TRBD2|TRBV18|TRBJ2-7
TGTGCCAGCTCACCATCCCCGGGACTAGTCTCCGAGCAGTACTTC
CASSPSPGLVSEQYF
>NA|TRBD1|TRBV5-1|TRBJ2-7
TGCGCCAGCAGCTTGACAGGGGGCGAGCAGTACTTC
CASSLTGGEQYF
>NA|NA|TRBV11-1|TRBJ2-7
TGTGCCAGCAGAGCGGGTGTACAGGACCCCTACGAGCAGTACTTC
CASRAGVQDPYEQYF
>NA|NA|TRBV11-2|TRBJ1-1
TGTGCCAGCAGCCCCAGGGTGACTGAAGCTTTCTTT
CASSPRVTEAFF
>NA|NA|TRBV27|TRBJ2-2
TGTGCCAGTGGTACAGCAGATTTCTACACCGGGGAGCTGTTTTTT
CASGTADFYTGELFF
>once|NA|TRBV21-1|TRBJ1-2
TGTGCCAGCAGCAAAGTCTCTCAGGAGGTTGGCTACACCTTC
CASSKVSQEVGYTF
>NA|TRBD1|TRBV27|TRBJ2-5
TGTGCCAGCAGTTTGCACGACAGGGGAAAAGAGACCCAGTACTTC
CASSLHDRGKETQYF